Listed below are T cell receptor beta chains from one sample, sequenced in a study of response to subunit inactivated influenza vaccine. One entry per CDR3 protein, called by TCRdb with MiXCR from the RT-PCR reads. The table includes roughly 550,000 distinct CDR3 sequences, under 30% detected once. These data also formed part of another study, on T cells expressing NK-cell markers.

The material was CD4+ T cells sorted from PBMCs, obtained 12 days after vaccination. These receptors were obtained from a man aged 45-60 years who received an inactivated influenza vaccine. Each CDR3 is given with its conserved first and last residue. The order of the fields is clone size, J gene, D gene, V gene, CDR3 protein, CDR3 DNA. The D gene is left open where the match is weak. Only some rows state a clone size, as once, few, many or a class for expanded clones.

>few|TRBJ2-1|TRBD2|TRBV9
CASSAGLGNHNEQFF
TGTGCCAGCAGCGCTGGACTAGGAAATCACAATGAGCAGTTCTTC
>-|TRBJ2-7|TRBD1|TRBV4-3
CASSQEDREEAYEQYF
TGCGCCAGCAGCCAAGAGGACAGGGAAGAGGCCTACGAGCAGTACTTC
>few|TRBJ2-3|TRBD2|TRBV20-1
CSARDSGGAGADTQYF
TGCAGTGCTAGAGATAGCGGGGGGGCCGGGGCAGATACGCAGTATTTT
>-|TRBJ2-7|TRBD1|TRBV5-1
CASSQMGQGYEQYF
TGCGCCAGCAGCCAAATGGGACAGGGCTACGAGCAGTACTTC
>many|TRBJ2-1|-|TRBV20-1
CSGFGSNEQFF
TGCAGTGGATTCGGTAGTAATGAGCAGTTCTTC
>few|TRBJ2-5|TRBD1|TRBV7-2
CASSLGTGQVTQYF
TGTGCCAGCAGCTTAGGGACAGGGCAAGTGACCCAGTACTTC
>-|TRBJ2-4|-|TRBV20-1
CSGQAPFGQLAKNIQYF
TGCAGTGGCCAAGCACCTTTTGGTCAGTTAGCCAAAAACATTCAGTACTTC
>few|TRBJ2-3|TRBD2|TRBV4-2
CASSQDGTSGTDTQYF
TGTGCCAGCAGCCAAGACGGGACTAGCGGGACAGATACGCAGTATTTT
>-|TRBJ2-5|TRBD2|TRBV27
CASSASLAGRETQYF
TGTGCCAGCAGTGCATCACTAGCGGGGAGAGAGACCCAGTACTTC
>-|TRBJ1-1|-|TRBV5-1
CASKPWGFVNTEAFF
TGCGCCAGCAAACCATGGGGTTTCGTGAACACTGAAGCTTTCTTT
>-|TRBJ2-3|TRBD1|TRBV29-1
CSGGQGARVTDTQYF
TGCAGCGGGGGCCAGGGGGCTCGGGTCACAGATACGCAGTATTTT
>many|TRBJ2-1|TRBD2|TRBV12-3/TRBV12-4
CASSPSGRGSYNEQFF
TGTGCCAGCAGCCCTAGCGGGAGGGGCTCCTACAATGAGCAGTTCTTC
>-|TRBJ2-7|TRBD2|TRBV27
CASRGLAGVEQYF
TGTGCCAGCAGAGGACTAGCGGGCGTCGAGCAGTACTTC
>few|TRBJ1-4|TRBD1|TRBV6-2/TRBV6-3
CASSYTGTVNEKLFF
TGTGCCAGCAGTTACACCGGGACAGTTAATGAAAAACTGTTTTTT
>many|TRBJ2-2|TRBD1|TRBV12-3/TRBV12-4
CAGKVGTGNTGELFF
TGTGCCGGAAAAGTGGGGACAGGGAACACCGGGGAGCTGTTTTTT
>few|TRBJ2-3|TRBD2|TRBV20-1
CSARDLQRGGGDTQYF
TGCAGTGCTAGAGATCTGCAGCGGGGGGGCGGAGATACGCAGTATTTT
>-|TRBJ2-1|-|TRBV29-1
CSVARTPDANEQFF
TGCAGCGTAGCAAGGACACCAGACGCCAATGAGCAGTTCTTC
>-|TRBJ1-1|-|TRBV10-3
CAISEGTGNTEAFF
TGTGCCATCAGTGAGGGCACAGGGAACACTGAAGCTTTCTTT
>-|TRBJ2-1|-|TRBV5-1
CASSWGGYEQFF
TGCGCCAGCAGCTGGGGGGGCTATGAGCAGTTCTTC
>-|TRBJ1-5|-|TRBV12-3/TRBV12-4
CASSLTPQAGQPQHF
TGTGCCAGCAGTTTAACCCCACAGGCTGGGCAGCCCCAGCATTTT
>many|TRBJ2-7|TRBD1|TRBV20-1
CSASRQGDEQYF
TGCAGTGCTTCCCGACAGGGAGACGAGCAGTACTTC
>few|TRBJ2-3|TRBD2|TRBV20-1
CSATRGGSTDTQYF
TGCAGTGCTACGCGGGGGGGGAGCACAGATACGCAGTATTTT
>few|TRBJ1-4|-|TRBV6-2/TRBV6-3
CASSSSQSSNEKLFF
TGTGCCAGCAGTTCCTCACAGAGCTCCAATGAAAAACTGTTTTTT
>few|TRBJ2-1|-|TRBV11-2
CASSFSSMGNEQFF
TGTGCCAGCAGCTTTAGCTCCATGGGGAATGAGCAGTTCTTC
>few|TRBJ2-7|-|TRBV7-9
CASSSFVNEQYF
TGTGCCAGCAGCTCCTTTGTCAACGAGCAGTACTTC
>-|TRBJ1-2|TRBD1|TRBV7-9
CASSVDRTGYTF
TGTGCCAGCAGCGTGGACAGGACCGGCTACACCTTC
>few|TRBJ1-2|-|TRBV20-1
CSARELREEYNYGYTF
TGCAGTGCTAGAGAGCTCAGGGAGGAATATAACTATGGCTACACCTTC